What follows are 11 T cell receptor beta chains derived from one specimen sequenced in a study of T cells in tumors after PD-1 blockade. The table came from immunoSEQ multiplex PCR; TCRdb's copy has only in-frame clones and leaves some out. The data contain approximately 63,000 clones, approximately 79% of them singletons. The input for sequencing was PBMCs, taken after anti-PD-1 treatment. The receptors derive from a human donor with basal cell carcinoma.

The chain links TRBV2 to TRBJ1-1; D not certain. This CDR3 has 11 residues. Germline CDR1 is SNHLY and CDR2 is FYNNEI. V was trimmed by 4 bases and J by 7 bases, leaving 7 bases between them. For the CDR3, the DNA is TGTGCCAGCAGTGCGTTAGTTGAAGCTTTCTTT. This gives the protein CASSALVEAFF.

V usage is TRBV15 and J usage is TRBJ2-3; possibly TRBD1 for D (6 bases). CDR3 length equals 15 residues. Germline assignment: CDR1 LNHNV and CDR2 YYDKDF (reference sequence). V lost 2 bases and J 2 bases, leaving 11 bases between the germline ends. The CDR3 coding sequence is TGTGCCACCAGCAGACGTAACAGGGACACAGATACGCAGTATTTT. Translating gives CATSRRNRDTDTQYF. Full variable domain (outside the CDR3, taken from reference TRBV15 and TRBJ2-3): DAMVIQNPRYQVTQFGKPVTLSCSQTLNHNVMYWYQQKSSQAPKLLFHYYDKDFNNEADTPDNFQSRRPNTSFCFLDIRSPGLGDTAMYLCATSRRNRDTDTQYFGPGTRLTVL.

The J gene is TRBJ1-1, the V gene TRBV15, with D possibly matching TRBD1 (5 bases). Between the trimmed V and J ends, which lost 5 bases and 1 base, there was a span of 11 bases. CDR3 size: 14 residues. Germline CDR1 is LNHNV and CDR2 is YYDKDF (reference sequence). The CDR3 nucleotides are TGTGCCACCAGCGTCCGGGGGGGGAACACTGAAGCTTTCTTT. As protein: CATSVRGGNTEAFF.

This rearrangement joins TRBV2 to TRBJ2-7; 9 nucleotides line up with TRBD1. CDR1 SNHLY and CDR2 FYNNEI come from the germline V gene. The CDR3 spans 13 residues. V lost 6 bases and J lost 4; bases outside the gene matches: 4. The CDR3 DNA sequence: TGTGCCAGCAGGGACAGGGGTGGGTACGAGCAGTACTTC. Its protein is CASRDRGGYEQYF.

This clone was counted only a few times. V and J are TRBV6-5 and TRBJ1-1; D is perhaps TRBD1 (6 bases). The germline gives CDR1 MNHEY, CDR2 SVGAGI. The CDR3 runs to 14 residues. V dropped 6 bases and J dropped 0 bases, with 11 bases sitting between them. CDR3 DNA: TGTGCCAGCAGCCCCGGGACATTGAACACTGAAGCTTTCTTT. Translating it yields CASSPGTLNTEAFF.

This rearrangement joins TRBV7-9 to TRBJ2-3; 10 positions agree with TRBD2. The CDR3 has 15 amino acids. V lost 4 bases, J lost 3 bases, and 4 bases stayed unmatched. From germline, CDR1 is SEHNR and CDR2 FQNEAQ (reference sequence). The CDR3 here is CASSSLAGETDTQYF. The CDR3 nucleotides are TGTGCCAGCAGCTCCCTAGCGGGGGAAACAGATACGCAGTATTTT.

This rearrangement joins TRBV29-1 to TRBJ2-3; D gene ambiguous. Germline assignment: CDR1 SQVTM and CDR2 ANQGSEA. Trimming removed 5 bases from V and 4 bases from J, with 10 bases in between. The CDR3 sequence is 12 residues long. In DNA form, the CDR3 reads TGCAGCGTTCGTACAGATTCAGATACGCAGTATTTT. Protein product: CSVRTDSDTQYF.

The chain has TRBV11-1 and TRBJ1-2; D may be TRBD1 (6 bases). This CDR3 has 16 residues. Trimming pared 2 bases from V and 6 bases from J, leaving 19 bases between. Germline CDR1 is SGHAT and CDR2 is FQDESV (reference sequence). This CDR3 reads CASSLSFGGASDGYTF. The CDR3 region has the DNA TGTGCCAGCAGCTTATCGTTCGGGGGGGCATCGGATGGCTACACCTTC.

The gene calls are TRBV3-1 (or the pseudogene TRBV3-2) and TRBJ1-6; D is unresolved. CDR1 and CDR2 from the germline V gene are LGHDT and YNNKEL (reference sequence). The length of the CDR3 is 12 residues. Trimming removed 2 bases from V and 11 bases from J, with 7 bases in between. Here the CDR3 DNA reads TGTGCCAGCAGCCAACAGGATACACCCCTCCACTTT. Its translation is CASSQQDTPLHF.

This chain connects TRBV18 to TRBJ2-3, with D perhaps assigned TRBD1 or TRBD2 (5 bases each). The ends were cut back, 3 bases at V and 2 bases at J, with 12 bases in the middle. Per germline, CDR1 KGHSH and CDR2 LQKENI. This CDR3 is 15 amino acids long. The CDR3 nucleotides read TGTGCCAGCTCACCGGGACCGACAAACACAGATACGCAGTATTTT. The encoded protein is CASSPGPTNTDTQYF.

This clone showed up just once. The chain uses TRBV30 and TRBJ1-6, with no clear D. The V gene's germline CDR1 is GTSNPN and CDR2 SVGIG (reference sequence). The CDR3 contains 12 residues. V lost 3 bases to trimming and J lost 7 bases, with 7 bases between them. CDR3 region: CAWRHMNSPLHF. CDR3 sequence (DNA): TGTGCCTGGAGGCATATGAATTCACCCCTCCACTTT.